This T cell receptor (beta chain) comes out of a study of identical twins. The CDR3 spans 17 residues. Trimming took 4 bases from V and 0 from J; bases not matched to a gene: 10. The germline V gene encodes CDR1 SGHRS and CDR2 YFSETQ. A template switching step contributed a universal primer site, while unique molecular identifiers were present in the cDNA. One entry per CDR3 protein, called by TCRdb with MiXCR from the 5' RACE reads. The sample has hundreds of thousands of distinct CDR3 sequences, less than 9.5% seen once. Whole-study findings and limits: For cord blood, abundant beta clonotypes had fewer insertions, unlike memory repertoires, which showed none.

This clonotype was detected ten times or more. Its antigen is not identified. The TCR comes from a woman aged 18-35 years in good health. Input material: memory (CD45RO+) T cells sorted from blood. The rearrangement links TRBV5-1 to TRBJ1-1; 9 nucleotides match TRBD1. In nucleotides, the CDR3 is TGCGCCAGCAGCCCCGTCCCGGGACAGGGATTGAACACTGAAGCTTTCTTT. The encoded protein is CASSPVPGQGLNTEAFF.